A single sample gave rise to the 13 T cell receptor beta chains below, sequenced in a study of T cell clones after liver transplantation. Libraries were prepared by immunoSEQ multiplex PCR; TCRdb keeps only in-frame clonotypes and omits some of them. The data hold tens of thousands of clones, with about 80% observed a single time. This sample comprised CD4+ T cells from blood, obtained 12 months after liver transplant. Source of these receptors: a human patient who received a liver transplant. Some T cells may have come from the graft donor.

The chain is built from TRBV4-2 and TRBJ2-5; D possibly uses TRBD1 or TRBD2 (6 bases each). V lost 1 base, J lost 0 bases, and 9 bases lay in between. The CDR3 runs 15 residues. Germline V gene sequence: CDR1 LGHNA, CDR2 YNFKEQ. This CDR3 reads CASSQGRGYQETQYF. The DNA for the CDR3 is TGTGCCAGCAGCCAAGGGAGGGGGTACCAAGAGACCCAGTACTTC.

This clone has just one count. This chain connects TRBV9 to TRBJ2-7, with 14 bases fitting TRBD2. Germline V gene lookup returns CDR1 SGDLS and CDR2 YYNGEE. The CDR3 has 16 amino acids. The ends lost 2 bases at V and 5 bases at J; junction bases unmatched: 6. The CDR3 coding sequence is TGTGCCAGCAGCGTCAGACTAGCGGGAGGGCCCGACGAGCAGTACTTC. Protein: CASSVRLAGGPDEQYF.

This clone appeared a few times. The chain employs TRBV27 and TRBJ2-7; no definite D call. Trimming took 6 bases from V and 6 from J, leaving 6 bases between them. Looked up from germline, CDR1 is MNHEY and CDR2 is SMNVEV (reference sequence). The CDR3 loop spans 10 amino acids. CDR3 coding DNA: TGTGCCAGCAGAGGTGGCGAGCAGTACTTC. Protein product: CASRGGEQYF.

The V call is TRBV5-1, the J call TRBJ2-1; 9 bases are a match to TRBD2. Germline V gene sequence: CDR1 SGHRS, CDR2 YFSETQ. This CDR3 region has 15 residues. V lost 0 bases to trimming and J lost 5 bases; unmatched junction nucleotides: 3. CDR3 bases: TGCGCCAGCAGCTTGGTAGTAGCGGGAGACAATGAGCAGTTCTTC. It encodes CASSLVVAGDNEQFF.

The genes are TRBV4-2 and TRBJ2-3; D is possibly TRBD2 (6 bases). The V and J ends lost 3 bases and 0 bases respectively, with 13 bases between them. The CDR3 is made up of 16 amino acids. Germline assignment: CDR1 LGHNA and CDR2 YNFKEQ. This CDR3 is CASSQTGAPSTDTQYF. The CDR3 DNA reads as TGTGCCAGCAGCCAGACGGGAGCCCCTAGCACAGATACGCAGTATTTT.

This clone was seen once. The genes are TRBV21-1 and TRBJ1-5; the table names TRBD1, a call not compared with the DNA. TRBV21-1 is marked as a pseudogene. The CDR3 has 19 amino acids. The CDR3 nucleotides are TGTGCCAGCAGCAAAGAGAGGGTTGGACAGCCGGGTAACAATCAGCCCCAGCATTTT. It yields the protein CASSKERVGQPGNNQPQHF.

J is TRBJ1-5 and V is TRBV15; D is ambiguous. V was clipped by 0 bases and J by 4 bases, with 10 bases between them. The CDR3 is 15 residues long. The V gene's germline CDR1 is LNHNV and CDR2 YYDKDF (reference sequence). The CDR3 here is CATSRDHGGNQPQHF. The CDR3 bases are TGTGCCACCAGCAGAGATCACGGAGGGAATCAGCCCCAGCATTTT.

The chain combines TRBV7-2 with TRBJ2-5; 14 nucleotides align to TRBD2. Trimming cost V 1 base and J 2 bases; bases outside gene matches: 0. CDR1 and CDR2 from the germline V gene are SGHTA and FQGNSA. This CDR3 is built from 16 residues. CDR3 sequence (DNA): TGTGCCAGCAGCTTAGGGACTAGCGGGGGGCAAGAGACCCAGTACTTC. This sequence encodes CASSLGTSGGQETQYF.

The J gene is TRBJ2-1, the V gene TRBV2; 10 bases line up with TRBD2. CDR1 and CDR2 from the germline V gene are SNHLY and FYNNEI. With V trimmed by 4 bases and J by 3 bases, 6 bases remained unmatched. This CDR3 contains 16 residues. This chain's CDR3 is CASSGGLAVIYNEQFF. In DNA, the CDR3 is TGTGCCAGCAGTGGCGGACTAGCGGTGATCTACAATGAGCAGTTCTTC.

This clone has more than one count but fewer than ten. V is TRBV5-1 and J is TRBJ2-7; 8 bases agree with TRBD1. J gave up 3 bases and V 4 bases, and 9 bases lay outside the gene matches. The CDR3 sequence is 15 residues long. Per the germline V gene, CDR1 is SGHRS and CDR2 is YFSETQ. CDR3 DNA sequence: TGCGCCAGCAGCAGCGCCGGGACAGGAATCTACGAGCAGTACTTC. It specifies CASSSAGTGIYEQYF. Supplemented by reference TRBV5-1 and TRBJ2-7, the full variable domain reads KAGVTQTPRYLIKTRGQQVTLSCSPISGHRSVSWYQQTPGQGLQFLFEYFSETQRNKGNFPGRFSGRQFSNSRSEMNVSTLELGDSALYLCASSSAGTGIYEQYFGPGTRLTVT.

On this clone: At one end, the junction sequence differs from germline, possibly due to a read error. The chain couples TRBV6-5 to TRBJ2-7, with 7 bases identical to TRBD1. The CDR3 loop spans 15 amino acids. From germline, CDR1 is MNHEY and CDR2 SVGAGI. The CDR3 here is CAISSIRGNSYEQYF. CDR3 coding DNA: TGTGCCATCAGTAGTATCAGGGGGAACTCCTACGAGCAGTACTTC.

This clone was observed at least ten times. The chain's CDR3 is CASSQARGQGMWGANVLTF. CDR3 sequence (DNA): TGCGCCAGCAGCCAAGCCCGCGGACAGGGGATGTGGGGGGCCAACGTCCTGACTTTC. The chain employs TRBV4-3 and TRBJ2-6; 9 bases align to TRBD1. This CDR3 is built from 19 residues. Trimming cost V 1 base and J 4 bases; bases outside gene matches: 11. Germline-derived CDR1 and CDR2 are LGHNA and YSLEER.

This clone appeared a few times. The gene calls are TRBV6-5 and TRBJ2-3; D call uncertain. Germline V gives CDR1 MNHEY, CDR2 SVGAGI. V was trimmed by 0 bases and J by 3 bases, leaving 7 bases between them. The CDR3 has 14 amino acids. The CDR3 protein is CASSYSIGTDTQYF. The CDR3 nucleotides are TGTGCCAGCAGTTACTCGATTGGAACAGATACGCAGTATTTT.